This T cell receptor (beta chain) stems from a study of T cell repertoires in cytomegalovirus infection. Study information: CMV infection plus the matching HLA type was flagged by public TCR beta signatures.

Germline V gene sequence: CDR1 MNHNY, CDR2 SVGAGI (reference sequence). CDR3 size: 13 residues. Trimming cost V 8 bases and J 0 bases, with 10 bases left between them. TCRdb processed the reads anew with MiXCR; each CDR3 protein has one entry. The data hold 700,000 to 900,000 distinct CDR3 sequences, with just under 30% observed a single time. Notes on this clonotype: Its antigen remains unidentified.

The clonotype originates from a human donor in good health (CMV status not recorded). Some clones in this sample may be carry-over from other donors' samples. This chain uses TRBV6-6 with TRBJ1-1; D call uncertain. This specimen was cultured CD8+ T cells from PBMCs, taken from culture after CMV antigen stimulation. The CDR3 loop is CASEIGMNTEAFF. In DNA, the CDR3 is TGTGCCAGCGAAATAGGGATGAACACTGAAGCTTTCTTT.